The 22 T cell receptor beta chains in this list originate from one sample, sequenced in a study of blood T cells in healthy people across ages. Primers used in a second PCR of about 6 to 11 cycles were a sample-barcoded 5' primer and a J-beta primer mix. MiXCR, applied by TCRdb to the 5' RACE reads, yields one record per CDR3 protein. The repertoire includes a few hundred thousand distinct CDR3 sequences, more than 45% of them detected once, and under 60% sits in the top ten. The specimen was blood. The receptor set was obtained from a man in his 60s in good health.

The CDR3: CASSFERSEQYF. DNA for the CDR3: TGTGCCAGCAGCTTTGAACGGTCCGAGCAGTACTTC. The chain has TRBV7-9 and TRBJ2-4, with D uncertain. The end of the DNA is better explained by TRBJ2-7, so the J call may be wrong. The germline CDR1 and CDR2 sequences are SEHNR and FQNEAQ (reference sequence). The CDR3 is 12 residues long.

The V call is TRBV12-3 or TRBV12-4, the J call TRBJ2-5; D call uncertain. V was trimmed by 6 bases and J by 1 base, leaving 15 bases between them. This CDR3 is 15 amino acids long. The CDR3 region is CASRYKGGTQETQYF. In DNA, the CDR3 is TGTGCCAGCAGGTACAAAGGTGGAACCCAAGAGACCCAGTACTTC.

At least ten counts were recorded for this clonotype. The chain links TRBV7-2 to TRBJ2-1; D not certain. The germline V gene encodes CDR1 SGHTA and CDR2 FQGNSA. Trimming pared 1 base from V and 9 bases from J, leaving 10 bases between. The CDR3 contains 13 residues. CDR3 coding DNA: TGTGCCAGCAGCTTAGACCTAGGTGGTGAGCAGTTCTTC. Translating it yields CASSLDLGGEQFF.

The chain recombines TRBV5-6 with TRBJ2-7; a weak D match, TRBD2 (6 bases). Germline values: CDR1 SGHDT, CDR2 YYEEEE. Trimming shortened V by 6 bases and J by 1 base, and 14 bases separated the two germline ends. There are 14 residues in the CDR3. Written as DNA, the CDR3 is TGTGCCAGCACCCTACTCGGGAGATCCTACGAGCAGTACTTC. Encoded protein: CASTLLGRSYEQYF. Filled out from reference TRBV5-6 and TRBJ2-7, the complete variable domain reads DAGVTQSPTHLIKTRGQQVTLRCSPKSGHDTVSWYQQALGQGPQFIFQYYEEEERQRGNFPDRFSGHQFPNYSSELNVNALLLGDSALYLCASTLLGRSYEQYFGPGTRLTVT.

In this sample, this clonotype turned up a few times. This chain uses TRBV5-1 with TRBJ2-7; 7 bases match TRBD1. The CDR3 contains 15 residues. V shed 0 bases and J 1 base; nucleotides not matched to a gene: 4. Germline CDR1 SGHRS, CDR2 YFSETQ. The DNA for the CDR3 is TGCGCCAGCAGCTTGGCCACAGGGGAATCCTACGAGCAGTACTTC. Translating it yields CASSLATGESYEQYF.

This rearrangement joins TRBV29-1 to TRBJ2-1; 7 positions match TRBD2. CDR1 is SQVTM and CDR2 is ANQGSEA in the germline V gene. V trimming: 8 bases; J trimming: 6 bases; junction bases outside the gene matches: 4. This CDR3 has 11 amino acids. The CDR3 bases are TGCAGCACCTGGGGGGGCAATGAGCAGTTCTTC. Amino acids: CSTWGGNEQFF.

To note about this clonotype: A much larger clonotype is one base distant, so this may be a read error. The rearrangement links TRBV5-1 to TRBJ2-3; D remains unclear. With 1 base removed from V and 3 bases from J, the gap between germline ends came to 9 bases. This CDR3 has 14 amino acids. Germline CDR1 reads SGHRS; CDR2 reads YFSETQ. The CDR3, as DNA: TGCGCCAGCAGCTTGATGTCTTTTACAGATACGCAGTATTTT. Its protein is CASSLMSFTDTQYF.

The V call is TRBV6-5, the J call TRBJ1-2; D not resolved. Trimming shortened V by 6 bases and J by 5 bases, and 7 bases separated the two germline ends. Germline V gene data show CDR1 as MNHEY and CDR2 as SVGAGI. This CDR3 has 11 residues. The CDR3 reads CASRQSYGYTF. The CDR3 DNA follows: TGTGCCAGCAGACAGTCTTATGGCTACACCTTC.

CDR3 nucleotides: TGTGCCTGGAGACAACCCGGGATCCGGGGACGGGAGCAGTACTTC. It specifies CAWRQPGIRGREQYF. The V gene is TRBV30, the J gene TRBJ2-7, with D perhaps given as TRBD1 or TRBD2 (5 bases each). The germline gives CDR1 GTSNPN, CDR2 SVGIG (reference sequence). The CDR3 is made up of 15 amino acids. Trimming shortened V by 3 bases and J by 7 bases, and 22 bases separated the two germline ends.

The chain joins TRBV5-1 to TRBJ2-4; TRBD1 or TRBD2 may be the D gene (6 bases each). Per germline, CDR1 SGHRS and CDR2 YFSETQ. V was pared by 1 base and J by 1 base, with 12 bases between. CDR3 size: 16 residues. CDR3 in DNA: TGCGCCAGCAGCTTGAGGGGGAGGACGGCCAAAAACATTCAGTACTTC. It specifies CASSLRGRTAKNIQYF.

The rearrangement links TRBV7-9 to TRBJ2-7, with D perhaps matching TRBD1 (6 bases). The ends were cut back, 3 bases at V and 7 bases at J, with 16 bases in the middle. The CDR3 totals 14 residues. Germline values: CDR1 SEHNR, CDR2 FQNEAQ (reference sequence). Here the CDR3 reads CASSFETQGNEQYF. Here the CDR3 DNA reads TGTGCCAGCAGCTTCGAAACTCAGGGGAATGAGCAGTACTTC.

J is TRBJ2-7 and V is TRBV30; 10 bases agree with TRBD2. This CDR3 region has 14 residues. Per germline, CDR1 GTSNPN and CDR2 SVGIG (reference sequence). Trimming cost V 2 bases and J 4 bases; bases outside gene matches: 5. The CDR3 region has the DNA TGTGCCTGGAGTCCCGGGACTAGCGTGTACGAGCAGTACTTC. Translated: CAWSPGTSVYEQYF. The whole variable domain, filled in from reference TRBV30 and TRBJ2-7, reads SQTIHQWPATLVQPVGSPLSLECTVEGTSNPNLYWYRQAAGRGLQLLFYSVGIGQISSEVPQNLSASRPQDRQFILSSKKLLLSDSGFYLCAWSPGTSVYEQYFGPGTRLTVT.

The CDR3 sequence: CSVEKGVNRREQYF. The DNA for the CDR3 is TGCAGCGTTGAAAAGGGTGTCAACCGTCGGGAGCAGTACTTC. This chain uses TRBV29-1 with TRBJ2-7; D uncertain. The CDR3 is made up of 14 amino acids. Deletions cut 2 bases from V and 7 bases from J, with 18 bases between. CDR1 and CDR2 from the germline V gene are SQVTM and ANQGSEA.

The chain joins TRBV5-5 to TRBJ2-5; no definite D call. This CDR3 is built from 15 residues. Germline lookup yields CDR1 SGHKS and CDR2 YYEKEE (reference sequence). The V end was cut by 2 bases, the J end by 0 bases, with 11 bases between. This CDR3 is CASSFISAYQETQYF. CDR3 sequence (DNA): TGTGCCAGCAGCTTTATATCGGCCTACCAAGAGACCCAGTACTTC.

The chain links TRBV20-1 to TRBJ2-7; 10 bases map to TRBD2. Germline V gives CDR1 DFQATT, CDR2 SNEGSKA (reference sequence). CDR3 length equals 14 residues. V lost 3 bases, J lost 6 bases, and 8 bases stayed unmatched. Here the CDR3 reads CSASALAGLGEQYF. The CDR3 region has the DNA TGCAGTGCTAGCGCACTAGCGGGACTAGGCGAGCAGTACTTC.

The chain combines TRBV7-2 with TRBJ2-3; perhaps TRBD1 as D (5 bases). Germline-derived CDR1 and CDR2 are SGHTA and FQGNSA. The CDR3 has 14 amino acids. Trimming shortened V by 6 bases and J by 3 bases, and 13 bases separated the two germline ends. Written as DNA, the CDR3 is TGTGCCAGCAGTAGGGGCTTGAGTACAGATACGCAGTATTTT. Its protein product is CASSRGLSTDTQYF.

This chain connects TRBV7-3 to TRBJ2-2, with D possibly being TRBD2 (5 bases). CDR1 is SGHTA, CDR2 FQGTGA, per germline. The CDR3 is 14 residues long. V was cut by 5 bases and J by 4 bases, with 11 bases left in between. In nucleotides, the CDR3 is TGTGCCAGCAGCGCCCTGGGAGCCACCGGGGAGCTGTTTTTT. It is translated as CASSALGATGELFF.

This clonotype has a handful of counts. This chain joins TRBV7-9 and TRBJ1-1; D is perhaps TRBD1 (5 bases). The CDR3 loop spans 14 amino acids. V was cut by 2 bases and J by 12 bases, with 19 bases left in between. In germline, CDR1 is SEHNR, CDR2 FQNEAQ (reference sequence). The CDR3 coding sequence is TGTGCCAGCAGCTTAAATTGGGACGGGGGAAAAACTTTCTTT. Its protein product is CASSLNWDGGKTFF.

This clonotype was observed many times. The rearrangement joins TRBV20-1 to TRBJ1-2; D gene uncertain. Trimming pared 0 bases from V and 0 bases from J, leaving 14 bases between. Germline CDR1 reads DFQATT; CDR2 reads SNEGSKA (reference sequence). This CDR3 spans 16 amino acids. The CDR3 loop reads CSARDLSGRSNYGYTF. In DNA form, the CDR3 reads TGCAGTGCTAGAGATCTATCTGGGAGATCTAACTATGGCTACACCTTC.

In this sample, this clonotype turned up many times. A clone one base away is much larger, so this may be a read error. The V call is TRBV29-1, the J call TRBJ2-5, with unresolved D. With 0 bases removed from V and 11 bases from J, the gap between germline ends came to 22 bases. This CDR3 spans 15 amino acids. The V gene's germline CDR1 is SQVTM and CDR2 ANQGSEA. The CDR3 DNA reads as TGCAGCGTTGAAGATCTGGGCAAGCCGAACAATGAGCAGTACTTC. It codes for CSVEDLGKPNNEQYF.

Note on this clonotype: Compared with germline, one end of the junction differs, possibly owing to a read error. This rearrangement joins TRBV6-1 to TRBJ1-2; TRBD1 is a possible D gene (6 bases). Germline lookup yields CDR1 MNHNS and CDR2 SASEGT. This CDR3 spans 14 amino acids. CDR3 sequence: CAGRAQGTNYGYTF. As DNA, the CDR3 is TGTGCCGGCAGAGCCCAGGGGACTAACTATGGCTACACCTTC.

As for this clonotype: A read error is possible here, since a much larger clone lies one base away. For the CDR3, the DNA is TGTGCCAGCAGGCTAGGGCTAGCGGGACATAATGAGCAGTACTTC. It translates to CASRLGLAGHNEQYF. The J gene is TRBJ2-5, the V gene TRBV28, with 9 bases aligning to TRBD2. Trimming at V came to 6 bases and at J to 11 bases, leaving 16 bases not matched to a gene. The CDR3 extends over 15 amino acids. Germline V gene lookup returns CDR1 MDHEN and CDR2 SYDVKM.